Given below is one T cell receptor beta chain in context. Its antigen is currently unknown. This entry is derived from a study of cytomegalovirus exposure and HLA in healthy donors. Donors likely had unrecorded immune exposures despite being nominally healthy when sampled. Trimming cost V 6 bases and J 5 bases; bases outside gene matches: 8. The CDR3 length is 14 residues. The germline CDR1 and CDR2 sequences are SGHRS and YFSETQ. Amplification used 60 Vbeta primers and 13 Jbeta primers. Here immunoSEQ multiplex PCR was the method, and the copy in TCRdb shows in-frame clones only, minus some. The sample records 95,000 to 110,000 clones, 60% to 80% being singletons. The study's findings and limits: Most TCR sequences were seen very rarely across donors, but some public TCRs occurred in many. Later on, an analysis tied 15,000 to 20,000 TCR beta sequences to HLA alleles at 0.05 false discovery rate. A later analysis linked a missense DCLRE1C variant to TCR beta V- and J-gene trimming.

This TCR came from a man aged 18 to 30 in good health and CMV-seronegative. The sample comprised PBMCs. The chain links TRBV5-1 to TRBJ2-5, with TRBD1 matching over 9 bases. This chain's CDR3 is CASNQQGALETQYF. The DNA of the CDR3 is TGCGCCAGCAACCAACAGGGGGCGCTTGAGACCCAGTACTTC.